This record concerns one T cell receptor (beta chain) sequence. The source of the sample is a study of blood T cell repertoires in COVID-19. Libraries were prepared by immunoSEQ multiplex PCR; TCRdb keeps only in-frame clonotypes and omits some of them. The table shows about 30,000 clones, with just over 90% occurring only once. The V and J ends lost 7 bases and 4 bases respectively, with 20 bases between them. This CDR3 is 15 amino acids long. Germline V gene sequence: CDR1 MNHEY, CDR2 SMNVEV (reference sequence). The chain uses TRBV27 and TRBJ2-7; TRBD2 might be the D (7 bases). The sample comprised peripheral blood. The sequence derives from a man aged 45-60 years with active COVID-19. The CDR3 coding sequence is TGTGCCAGCAAAGGTTTAGAGAGGGGGGGATACGAGCAGTACTTC. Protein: CASKGLERGGYEQYF.